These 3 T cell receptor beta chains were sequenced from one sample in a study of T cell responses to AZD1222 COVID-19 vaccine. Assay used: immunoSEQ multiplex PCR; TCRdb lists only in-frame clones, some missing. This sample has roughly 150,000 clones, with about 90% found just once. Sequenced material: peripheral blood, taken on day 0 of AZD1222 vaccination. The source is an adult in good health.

The CDR3 DNA follows: TGTGCCTGGAGCCGGGGTGAAGCTTTCTTT. As protein: CAWSRGEAFF. This chain links TRBV30 with TRBJ1-1, with no clear D. Trimming shortened V by 3 bases and J by 7 bases, and 6 bases separated the two germline ends. Germline loops: CDR1 GTSNPN, CDR2 SVGIG (reference sequence). This CDR3 is 10 amino acids long.

Written as DNA, the CDR3 is TGTGCCAGCAGCCTCAGCCCCGGACGGGGAGATCAGCCCCAGCATTTT. Protein sequence: CASSLSPGRGDQPQHF. The chain uses TRBV7-6 and TRBJ1-5, with D hard to call. Germline values: CDR1 SGHVS, CDR2 FNYEAQ. V lost 5 bases to trimming and J lost 5 bases, with 19 bases between them. CDR3 size: 16 residues.

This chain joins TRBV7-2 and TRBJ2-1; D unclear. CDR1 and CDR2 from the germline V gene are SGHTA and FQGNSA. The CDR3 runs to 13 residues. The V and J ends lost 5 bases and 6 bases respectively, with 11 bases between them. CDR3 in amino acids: CASSVRVLNEQFF. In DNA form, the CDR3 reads TGTGCCAGCAGCGTACGGGTCCTCAATGAGCAGTTCTTC.